What follows describes a single TCR beta chain. Its antigen has not been determined. There are no base qualities to consult, and no much larger clone falls within one base. This entry is derived from a study of cytomegalovirus exposure and HLA in healthy donors (dated by TCRdb to the late 2010s). The study in broad terms: The roughly 700 repertoires of the first cohort and the roughly 120 validation repertoires were produced on the same platform, according to a later analysis. In addition to the first cohort of approximately 670 subjects, a separate validation cohort of under 150 different subjects was used. To predict cytomegalovirus infection status, the study brought together high-throughput TCR immunosequencing, statistical association of individual TCRs with disease status, and machine learning. The study aimed to test whether cataloging public T cell receptors could reveal signatures of past pathogen exposure.

From its cysteine to its phenylalanine, the CDR3 spans 16 amino acids. Only the CDR3 DNA is retained, 48 bases long and in frame from the first base. The CDR1 and CDR2 encoded by the germline V gene are LGHNA and YNFKEQ. Compared with germline, V lacks 3 bases and J lacks 4 bases; bases without a gene match: 6. The library was prepared using the immunoSEQ multiplex PCR assay. The authors' pipeline ran thus. A statistical classification framework was developed to diagnose cytomegalovirus status using the catalog of TCR beta chain sequences. TCRdb re-hosts the immuneACCESS table, in-frame sequences only. Its copies lack some clones; in the studies checked, an unresolved V gene accounts for under half of them, and the cause for the rest is not known. For V, J and clone size, that table is used; D and trimming come from the DNA. The sample profile shows about 360,000 clones; roughly 88% of them were found once. The ten largest account for 0.83% of the sample.

Overall study outcomes, separate from this receptor: A later analysis lacked HLA typing for the validation cohort, so it scored co-occurrence in that cohort across all 120 repertoires. Of the cluster scores, 90% to 95% were above 0 in a later analysis, which found that TCRs clustered in the first cohort also tended to co-occur in the 120 or so validation repertoires. The classifier was reported to diagnose cytomegalovirus status with high specificity and sensitivity in both the original cohort and the validation cohort. Most TCR sequences were seen in very few donors, while some public TCRs were found in many individuals. In the study, around 150 TCR beta chains were listed as associated with cytomegalovirus. In vitro tests confirmed that a few of the cytomegalovirus-associated TCR beta chains recognize cytomegalovirus antigens. It was suggested by the authors that the approach could potentially be generalized to other disease states and immunological phenotypes.

Separate from the approximately 690-subject first cohort, the validation cohort of more than 90 subjects was the group to which the donors belonged. Sequenced input: PBMCs. Recombination connected TRBV4-2 to TRBJ2-5; 12 nucleotides in the junction match TRBD2. This clonotype was obtained from a woman in her late teens or twenties in good health and CMV-seronegative. CDR3 loop: CASSHLAGGPGETQYF. The nucleotides are TGTGCCAGCAGCCATCTAGCGGGGGGGCCCGGAGAGACCCAGTACTTC.